This is a list of T cell receptor beta chains from one sample in a study of blood T cell repertoires in COVID-19. TCRdb's copy holds only in-frame clones and misses some; the assay was immunoSEQ multiplex PCR. Of 110,000 to 150,000 clones listed, 80% to 85% were seen once; the top ten hold approximately 8%. Sequencing was carried out using peripheral blood. These receptors came from a human donor in a cohort sampled during active COVID-19. CDR3s include the opening cysteine and the closing phenylalanine or tryptophan. D genes are given only for firm matches. Part of the rows lack a size; the others show once, few, many or a class for expanded clones.

>-|TRBJ1-2|-|TRBV18|11
CASSQQEGYTF
TGTGCCAGCTCACAGCAGGAAGGCTACACCTTC
>-|TRBJ2-7|TRBD2|TRBV6-4|19
CASSDRASGRAPRVYEQYF
TGTGCCAGCAGCGACAGGGCTAGCGGGAGGGCCCCTAGGGTTTACGAGCAGTACTTC
>-|TRBJ2-7|TRBD1|TRBV9|15
CASSAGQGVDYEQYF
TGTGCCAGCAGCGCGGGACAGGGGGTGGACTACGAGCAGTACTTC
>few|TRBJ1-2|-|TRBV16|14
CASSQRGQGYGYTF
TGTGCCAGCAGCCAAAGAGGCCAGGGGTATGGCTACACCTTC
>-|TRBJ1-4|TRBD1|TRBV7-2|15
CASSLDGTADEKLFF
TGTGCCAGCAGCTTAGACGGGACAGCGGATGAAAAACTGTTTTTT
>-|TRBJ2-7|TRBD2|TRBV7-9|14
CASSLGGSLWEQYF
TGTGCCAGCAGCTTAGGCGGGAGCCTCTGGGAGCAGTACTTC
>-|TRBJ2-7|-|TRBV4-3|14
CASSRDFHGYEQYF
TGCGCCAGCAGCCGGGACTTTCATGGCTACGAGCAGTACTTC
>few|TRBJ1-2|TRBD1|TRBV6-5|16
CASSYDRDRGSYGYTF
TGTGCCAGCAGTTACGATAGGGACAGGGGATCATATGGCTACACCTTC
>-|TRBJ2-7|TRBD2|TRBV14|19
CASSQGWVGSGSLSYEQYF
TGTGCCAGCAGCCAAGGATGGGTGGGTAGCGGGAGCCTATCCTACGAGCAGTACTTC
>-|TRBJ2-1|TRBD2|TRBV27|14
CASSSSGAYNEQFF
TGTGCCAGCAGTTCTAGCGGGGCCTACAATGAGCAGTTCTTC
>-|TRBJ2-6|TRBD1|TRBV25-1|17
CASSGYRGRSGANVLTF
TGTGCCAGCAGTGGTTACAGGGGGCGGTCTGGGGCCAACGTCCTGACTTTC
>-|TRBJ2-3|-|TRBV21-1|18
CASSAPQWFWASTDTQYF
TGTGCCAGCAGCGCGCCCCAGTGGTTTTGGGCTAGCACAGATACGCAGTATTTT
>-|TRBJ2-7|-|TRBV24-1|12
CATSSGAREQYF
TGTGCCACCAGTTCAGGGGCTCGGGAGCAGTACTTC
>-|TRBJ2-5|-|TRBV19|15
CASTGYSRGQETQYF
TGTGCCAGTACCGGATATTCGCGCGGGCAAGAGACCCAGTACTTC
>-|TRBJ2-2|TRBD2|TRBV7-8|16
CASSSFGRESTGELFF
TGTGCCAGCAGCTCTTTTGGGCGGGAGAGCACCGGGGAGCTGTTTTTT
>-|TRBJ1-5|-|TRBV9|13
CASGGTPNQPQHF
TGTGCCAGCGGTGGGACACCTAATCAGCCCCAGCATTTT
>-|TRBJ2-5|-|TRBV5-1|15
CASSLGGQAQETQYF
TGCGCCAGCAGCTTGGGTGGGCAGGCCCAAGAGACCCAGTACTTC
>-|TRBJ1-3|-|TRBV6-5|11
CASSYQNTIYF
TGTGCCAGCAGTTACCAAAACACCATATATTTT
>-|TRBJ1-5|-|TRBV10-3|14
CAISEQESNQPQHF
TGTGCCATCAGTGAACAGGAAAGCAATCAGCCCCAGCATTTT
>-|TRBJ2-7|-|TRBV7-8|14
CASSQRRGSYEQYF
TGTGCCAGCAGCCAAAGGCGGGGATCCTACGAGCAGTACTTC
>few|TRBJ2-3|TRBD2|TRBV19|18
CASSRPPGLAREGDTQYF
TGTGCCAGTAGTCGCCCCCCGGGACTAGCGCGAGAGGGAGATACGCAGTATTTT
>-|TRBJ1-2|TRBD1|TRBV24-1|15
CATSDPGTAAYGYTF
TGTGCCACCAGTGATCCCGGGACAGCAGCCTATGGCTACACCTTC